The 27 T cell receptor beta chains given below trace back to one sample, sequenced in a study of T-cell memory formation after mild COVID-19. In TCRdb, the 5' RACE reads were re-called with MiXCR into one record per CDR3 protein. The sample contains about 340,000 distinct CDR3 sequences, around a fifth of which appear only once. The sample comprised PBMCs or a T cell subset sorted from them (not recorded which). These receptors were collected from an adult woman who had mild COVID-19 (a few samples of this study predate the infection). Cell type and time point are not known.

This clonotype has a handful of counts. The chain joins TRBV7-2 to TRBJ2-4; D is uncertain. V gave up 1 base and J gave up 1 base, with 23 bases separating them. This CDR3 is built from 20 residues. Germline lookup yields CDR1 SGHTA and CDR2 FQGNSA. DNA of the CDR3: TGTGCCAGCAGCTTAGGAGTGGGGAACGAATACCTCTGGGCCAAAAACATTCAGTACTTC. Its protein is CASSLGVGNEYLWAKNIQYF.

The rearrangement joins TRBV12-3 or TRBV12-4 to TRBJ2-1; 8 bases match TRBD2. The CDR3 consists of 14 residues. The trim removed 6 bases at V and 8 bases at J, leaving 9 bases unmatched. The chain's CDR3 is CASSRRGGADEQFF. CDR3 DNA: TGTGCCAGCAGCCGCCGGGGGGGAGCGGATGAGCAGTTCTTC.

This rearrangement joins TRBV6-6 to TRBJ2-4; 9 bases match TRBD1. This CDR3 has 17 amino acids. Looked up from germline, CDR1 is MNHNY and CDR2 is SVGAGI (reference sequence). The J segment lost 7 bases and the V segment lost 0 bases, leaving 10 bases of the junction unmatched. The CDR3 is CASSYSSWYDRGNIQYF. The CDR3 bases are TGTGCCAGCAGTTACTCGTCGTGGTATGACAGGGGGAACATTCAGTACTTC.

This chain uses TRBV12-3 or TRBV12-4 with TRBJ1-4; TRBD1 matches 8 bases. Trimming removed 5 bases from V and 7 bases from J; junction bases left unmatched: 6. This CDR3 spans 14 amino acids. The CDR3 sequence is CASSPRTGSEKLFF. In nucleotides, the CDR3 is TGTGCCAGCAGTCCAAGGACAGGGTCTGAAAAACTGTTTTTT.

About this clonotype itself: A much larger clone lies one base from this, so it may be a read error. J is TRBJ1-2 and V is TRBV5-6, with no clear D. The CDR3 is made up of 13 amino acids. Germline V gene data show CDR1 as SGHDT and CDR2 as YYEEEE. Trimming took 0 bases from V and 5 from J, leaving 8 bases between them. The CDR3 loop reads CASSLDSGYGYTF. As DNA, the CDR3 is TGTGCCAGCAGCTTGGATTCCGGGTATGGCTACACCTTC.

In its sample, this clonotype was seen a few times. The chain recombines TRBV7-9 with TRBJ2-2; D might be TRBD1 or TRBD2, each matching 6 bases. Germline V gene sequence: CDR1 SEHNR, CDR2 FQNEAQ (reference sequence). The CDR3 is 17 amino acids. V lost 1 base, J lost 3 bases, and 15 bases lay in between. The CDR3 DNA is TGTGCCAGCAGCTTAGAGGCCCCCGGGGGCTACACCGGGGAGCTGTTTTTT. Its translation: CASSLEAPGGYTGELFF. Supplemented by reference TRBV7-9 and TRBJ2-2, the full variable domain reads DTGVSQNPRHKITKRGQNVTFRCDPISEHNRLYWYRQTLGQGPEFLTYFQNEAQLEKSRLLSDRFSAERPKGSFSTLEIQRTEQGDSAMYLCASSLEAPGGYTGELFFGEGSRLTVL.

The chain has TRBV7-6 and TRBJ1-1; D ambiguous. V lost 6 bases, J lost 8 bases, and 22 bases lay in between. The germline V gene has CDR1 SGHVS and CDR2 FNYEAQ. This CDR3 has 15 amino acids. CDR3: CASSPISGRSKEAFF. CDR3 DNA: TGTGCCAGCAGTCCGATCAGTGGGCGTTCCAAGGAAGCTTTCTTT.

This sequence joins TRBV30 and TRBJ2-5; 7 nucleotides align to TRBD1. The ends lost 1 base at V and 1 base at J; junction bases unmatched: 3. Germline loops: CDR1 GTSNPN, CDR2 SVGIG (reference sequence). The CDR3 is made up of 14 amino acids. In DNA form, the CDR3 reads TGTGCCTGGAGTGAAGGGGGCCTCCAAGAGACCCAGTACTTC. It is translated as CAWSEGGLQETQYF.

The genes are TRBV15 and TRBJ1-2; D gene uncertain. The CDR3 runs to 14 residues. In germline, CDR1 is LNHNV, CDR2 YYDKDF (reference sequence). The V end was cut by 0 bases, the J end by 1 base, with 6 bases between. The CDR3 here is CATSRDRFNYGYTF. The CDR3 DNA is TGTGCCACCAGCAGAGACAGGTTTAACTATGGCTACACCTTC.

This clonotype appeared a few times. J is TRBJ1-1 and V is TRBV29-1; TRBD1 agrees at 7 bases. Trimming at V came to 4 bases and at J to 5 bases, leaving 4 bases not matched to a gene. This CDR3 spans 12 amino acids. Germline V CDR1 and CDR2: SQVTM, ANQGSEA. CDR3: CSVVQGITEAFF. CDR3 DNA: TGCAGCGTTGTACAGGGGATAACTGAAGCTTTCTTT.

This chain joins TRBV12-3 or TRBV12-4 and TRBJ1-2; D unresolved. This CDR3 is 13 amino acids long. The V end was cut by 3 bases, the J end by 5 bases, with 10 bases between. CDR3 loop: CASSLRGRYGYTF. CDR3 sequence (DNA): TGTGCCAGCAGTTTGAGAGGGCGATATGGCTACACCTTC.

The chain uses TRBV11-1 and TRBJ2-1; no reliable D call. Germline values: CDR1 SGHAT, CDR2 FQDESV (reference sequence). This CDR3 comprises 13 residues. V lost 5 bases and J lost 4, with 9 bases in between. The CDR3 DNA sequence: TGTGCCAGCAGCCGTTTCGGATACAATGAGCAGTTCTTC. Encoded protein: CASSRFGYNEQFF.

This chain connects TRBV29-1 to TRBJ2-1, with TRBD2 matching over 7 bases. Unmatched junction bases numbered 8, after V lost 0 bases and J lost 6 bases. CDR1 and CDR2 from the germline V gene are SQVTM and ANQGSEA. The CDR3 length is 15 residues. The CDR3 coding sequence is TGCAGCGTTGAAGATTTAGGAGGGAGGGCCAATGAGCAGTTCTTC. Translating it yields CSVEDLGGRANEQFF.

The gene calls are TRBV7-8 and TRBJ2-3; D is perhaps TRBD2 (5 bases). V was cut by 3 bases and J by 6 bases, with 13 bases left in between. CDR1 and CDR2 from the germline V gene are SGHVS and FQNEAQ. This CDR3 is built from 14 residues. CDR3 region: CASSFGVLRDTQYF. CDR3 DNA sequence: TGTGCCAGCAGCTTCGGGGTACTCCGGGATACGCAGTATTTT.

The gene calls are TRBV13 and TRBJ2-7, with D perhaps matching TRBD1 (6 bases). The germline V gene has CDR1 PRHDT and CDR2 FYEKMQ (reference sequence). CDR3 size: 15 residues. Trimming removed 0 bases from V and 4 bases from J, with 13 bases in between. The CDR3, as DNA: TGTGCCAGCAGCTTAGGACAGGGTCTGGGGTACGAGCAGTACTTC. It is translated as CASSLGQGLGYEQYF.

The CDR3 nucleotides are TGCGCCAGCAGCCAAGTCGACAGGTCCGGGGAGACCCAGTACTTC. The encoded protein is CASSQVDRSGETQYF. This chain joins TRBV4-3 and TRBJ2-5; tentative D call: TRBD1 (6 bases). The CDR3 length is 15 residues. Germline CDR1 LGHNA, CDR2 YSLEER. The V end lost 1 base, the J end lost 5 bases, and 14 bases lay between the germline ends.

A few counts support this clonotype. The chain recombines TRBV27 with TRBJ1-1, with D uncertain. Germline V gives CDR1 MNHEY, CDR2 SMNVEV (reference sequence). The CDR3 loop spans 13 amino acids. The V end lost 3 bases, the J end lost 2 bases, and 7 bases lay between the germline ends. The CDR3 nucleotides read TGTGCCAGCAGTTTCAAGAAAAACACTGAAGCTTTCTTT. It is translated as CASSFKKNTEAFF.

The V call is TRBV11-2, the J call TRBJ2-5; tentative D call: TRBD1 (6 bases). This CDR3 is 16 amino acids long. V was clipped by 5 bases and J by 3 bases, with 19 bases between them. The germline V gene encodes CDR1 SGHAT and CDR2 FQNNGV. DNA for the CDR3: TGTGCCAGCAGCCCGGGACGGGGACAACTAGAAGAGACCCAGTACTTC. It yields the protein CASSPGRGQLEETQYF.

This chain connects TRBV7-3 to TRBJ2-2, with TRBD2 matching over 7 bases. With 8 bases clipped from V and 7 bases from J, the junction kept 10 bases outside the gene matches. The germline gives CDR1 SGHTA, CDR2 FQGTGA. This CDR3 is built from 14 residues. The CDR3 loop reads CASCEAGAGGELFF. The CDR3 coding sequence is TGTGCCAGCTGTGAGGCGGGAGCGGGCGGGGAGCTGTTTTTT.

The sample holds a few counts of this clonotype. DNA for the CDR3: TGCGCCAGCAGCTTGGCTGGGACTAGCCCCTACTACGAGCAGTACTTC. It translates to CASSLAGTSPYYEQYF. The chain recombines TRBV5-1 with TRBJ2-7, with TRBD2 matching over 9 bases. The V segment lost 0 bases and the J segment 3 bases; nucleotides outside the gene matches: 7. The CDR3 sequence is 16 residues long. Germline V lookup: CDR1 SGHRS, CDR2 YFSETQ.

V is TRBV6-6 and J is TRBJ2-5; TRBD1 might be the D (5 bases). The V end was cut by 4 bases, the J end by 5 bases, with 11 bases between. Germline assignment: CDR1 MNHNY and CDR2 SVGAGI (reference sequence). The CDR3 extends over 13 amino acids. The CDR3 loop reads CASSSQGAETQYF. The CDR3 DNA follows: TGTGCCAGCAGTTCCCAGGGCGCGGAGACCCAGTACTTC.

The CDR3 nucleotides are TGTGCCAGCACCGCAGGGTCACCCCACACAGATACGCAGTATTTT. It yields the protein CASTAGSPHTDTQYF. The rearrangement links TRBV2 to TRBJ2-3; TRBD1 might be the D (5 bases). V was pared by 7 bases and J by 2 bases, with 16 bases between. Per the germline V gene, CDR1 is SNHLY and CDR2 is FYNNEI. The CDR3 runs to 15 residues.

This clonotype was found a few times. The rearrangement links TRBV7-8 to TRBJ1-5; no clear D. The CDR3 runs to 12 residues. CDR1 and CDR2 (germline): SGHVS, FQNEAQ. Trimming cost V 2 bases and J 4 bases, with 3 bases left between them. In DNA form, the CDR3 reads TGTGCCAGCAGCTTATGGAATCAGCCCCAGCATTTT. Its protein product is CASSLWNQPQHF.

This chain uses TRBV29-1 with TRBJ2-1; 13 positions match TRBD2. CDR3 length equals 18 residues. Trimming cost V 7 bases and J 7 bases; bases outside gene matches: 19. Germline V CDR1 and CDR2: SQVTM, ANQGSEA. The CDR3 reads CSALGRLAGGRGTNEQFF. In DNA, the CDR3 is TGCAGCGCATTGGGACGACTAGCGGGGGGTAGGGGTACAAATGAGCAGTTCTTC.

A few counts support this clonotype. CDR3 sequence (DNA): TGTGCCAGCAGTTACTCGATACAGGGGGCTAGCCGGGACACTGAAGCTTTCTTT. Translating gives CASSYSIQGASRDTEAFF. This chain connects TRBV6-5 to TRBJ1-1; 9 bases are shared with TRBD1. Germline V gene data show CDR1 as MNHEY and CDR2 as SVGAGI. The CDR3 is made up of 18 amino acids. Germline trimming cut 0 bases from V and 3 bases from J; bases unmatched to any gene: 11.

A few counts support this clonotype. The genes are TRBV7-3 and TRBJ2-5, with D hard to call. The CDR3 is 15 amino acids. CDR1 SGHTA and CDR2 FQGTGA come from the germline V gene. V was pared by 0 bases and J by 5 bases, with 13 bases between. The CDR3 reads CASSLTALDVETQYF. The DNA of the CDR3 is TGTGCCAGCAGCTTAACGGCCCTCGACGTGGAGACCCAGTACTTC.

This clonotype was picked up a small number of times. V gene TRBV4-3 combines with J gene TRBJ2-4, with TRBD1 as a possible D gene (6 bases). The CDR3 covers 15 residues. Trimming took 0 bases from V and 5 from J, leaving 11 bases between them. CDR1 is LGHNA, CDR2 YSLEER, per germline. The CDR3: CASSQDRGIQNIQYF. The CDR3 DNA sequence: TGCGCCAGCAGCCAAGATAGGGGGATTCAAAACATTCAGTACTTC.